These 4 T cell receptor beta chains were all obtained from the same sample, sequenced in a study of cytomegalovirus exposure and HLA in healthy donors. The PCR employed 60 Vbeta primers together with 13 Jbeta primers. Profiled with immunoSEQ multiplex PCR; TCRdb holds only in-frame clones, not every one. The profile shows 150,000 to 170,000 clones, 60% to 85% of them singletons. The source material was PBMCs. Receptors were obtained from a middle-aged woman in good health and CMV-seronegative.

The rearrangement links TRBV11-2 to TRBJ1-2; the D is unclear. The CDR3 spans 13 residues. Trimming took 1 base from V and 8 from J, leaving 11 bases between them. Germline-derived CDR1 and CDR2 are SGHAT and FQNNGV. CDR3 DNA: TGTGCCAGCAGCTTAGGCCATACAGCAGGCTACACCTTC. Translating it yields CASSLGHTAGYTF.

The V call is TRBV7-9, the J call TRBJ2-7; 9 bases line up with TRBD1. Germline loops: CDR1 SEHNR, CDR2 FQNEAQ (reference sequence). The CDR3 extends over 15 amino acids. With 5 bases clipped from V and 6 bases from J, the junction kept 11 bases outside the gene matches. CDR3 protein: CASSLPGQGIFEQYF. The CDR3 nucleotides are TGTGCCAGCAGCCTCCCGGGACAGGGAATTTTCGAGCAGTACTTC.

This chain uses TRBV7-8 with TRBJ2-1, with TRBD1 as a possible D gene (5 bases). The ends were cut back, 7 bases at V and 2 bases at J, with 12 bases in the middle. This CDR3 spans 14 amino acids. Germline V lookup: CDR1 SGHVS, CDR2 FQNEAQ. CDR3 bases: TGTGCCAGCAAGGTCAGGGTTACCTACAATGAGCAGTTCTTC. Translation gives CASKVRVTYNEQFF. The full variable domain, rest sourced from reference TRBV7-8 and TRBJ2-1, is GAGVSQSPRYKVAKRGQDVALRCDPISGHVSLFWYQQALGQGPEFLTYFQNEAQLDKSGLPSDRFFAERPEGSVSTLKIQRTQQEDSAVYLCASKVRVTYNEQFFGPGTRLTVL.

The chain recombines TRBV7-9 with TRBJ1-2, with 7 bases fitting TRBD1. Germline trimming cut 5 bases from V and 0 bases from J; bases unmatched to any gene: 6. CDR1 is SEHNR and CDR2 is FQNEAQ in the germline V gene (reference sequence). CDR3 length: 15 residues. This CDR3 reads CASSEWTGTNYGYTF. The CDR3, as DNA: TGTGCCAGCAGCGAATGGACAGGAACTAACTATGGCTACACCTTC.